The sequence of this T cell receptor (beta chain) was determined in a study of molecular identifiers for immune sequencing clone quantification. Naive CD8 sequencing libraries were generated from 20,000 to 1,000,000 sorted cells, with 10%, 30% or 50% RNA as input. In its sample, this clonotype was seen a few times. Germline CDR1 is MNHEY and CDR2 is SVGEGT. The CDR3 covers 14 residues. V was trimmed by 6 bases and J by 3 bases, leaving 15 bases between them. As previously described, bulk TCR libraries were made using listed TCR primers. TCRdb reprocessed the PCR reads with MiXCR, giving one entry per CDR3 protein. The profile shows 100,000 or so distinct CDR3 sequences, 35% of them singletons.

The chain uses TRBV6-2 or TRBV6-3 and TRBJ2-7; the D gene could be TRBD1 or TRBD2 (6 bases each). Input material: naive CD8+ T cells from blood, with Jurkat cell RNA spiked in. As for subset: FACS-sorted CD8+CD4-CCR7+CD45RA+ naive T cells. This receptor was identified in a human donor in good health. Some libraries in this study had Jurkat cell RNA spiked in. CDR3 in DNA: TGTGCCAGCAGCTACCTAGGGGGGTTCTACGAGCAGTACTTC. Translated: CASSYLGGFYEQYF.